The 15 T cell receptor beta chains below were found in one sample sequenced in a study of identical twins. MiXCR, applied by TCRdb to the 5' RACE reads, yields one record per CDR3 protein. The sample lists around 1.7 million distinct CDR3 sequences, under 35% occurring once. Sequenced input: cord blood. These receptors originate from a newborn girl in good health.

The rearrangement uses TRBV2 and TRBJ1-2; maybe TRBD1 (6 bases). The germline V and J ends were trimmed by 6 bases and 0 bases, with 17 bases remaining between them. Per the germline V gene, CDR1 is SNHLY and CDR2 is FYNNEI. The CDR3 contains 16 residues. The chain's CDR3 is CASSDNLRTANYGYTF. The CDR3 DNA sequence: TGTGCCAGCAGCGACAATCTAAGGACAGCTAACTATGGCTACACCTTC.

This clonotype has a handful of counts. This chain joins TRBV20-1 and TRBJ2-1, with D possibly being TRBD2 (6 bases). The CDR3 contains 17 residues. Trimming took off 0 bases at V and 3 bases at J, with 18 bases between the two ends. In germline, CDR1 is DFQATT, CDR2 SNEGSKA (reference sequence). The CDR3 nucleotides read TGCAGTGCTAGAGATCCCAGACTAGTGAGCTACTACAATGAGCAGTTCTTC. It translates to CSARDPRLVSYYNEQFF.

Turning to this clonotype: A much bigger clone sits one base away, suggesting this may be a read error. V and J are TRBV6-5 and TRBJ2-1; 14 bases line up with TRBD2. Germline lookup yields CDR1 MNHEY and CDR2 SVGAGI. CDR3 size: 15 residues. The CDR3: CASSYGTSGSNEQLF. As DNA, the CDR3 is TGTGCCAGCAGTTACGGGACTAGCGGGAGCAATGAGCAGTTATTC.

This clonotype was seen a single time. The chain uses TRBV20-1 and TRBJ1-6; a weak D match, TRBD1 (6 bases). The V end lost 0 bases, the J end lost 7 bases, and 16 bases lay between the germline ends. CDR3 length: 16 residues. The germline gives CDR1 DFQATT, CDR2 SNEGSKA (reference sequence). CDR3 loop: CSARDISQGSNSPLHF. The CDR3 DNA is TGCAGTGCTAGAGATATTTCGCAGGGGAGCAATTCACCCCTCCACTTT.

This clonotype was counted a few times. This sequence joins TRBV20-1 and TRBJ2-1; 12 bases match TRBD2. The ends lost 5 bases at V and 9 bases at J; junction bases unmatched: 11. This CDR3 is 15 amino acids long. Germline V gene data show CDR1 as DFQATT and CDR2 as SNEGSKA (reference sequence). The CDR3 reads CSAPLAGGLRSEQFF. The DNA of the CDR3 is TGCAGTGCTCCCCTAGCGGGAGGGCTTCGCAGTGAGCAGTTCTTC.

CDR3 bases: TGTGCCAGCAGCCAAGTACGGAGACTAGCGGGACCAGATACGCAGTATTTT. This encodes CASSQVRRLAGPDTQYF. J is TRBJ2-3 and V is TRBV14; 11 bases map to TRBD2. This CDR3 contains 17 residues. Germline V gives CDR1 SGHDN, CDR2 FVKESK. V was clipped by 1 base and J by 4 bases; unmatched bases: 7.

A few counts support this clonotype. At one end the junction does not follow the germline gene, possibly because of a read error. The chain recombines TRBV6-1 with TRBJ2-7, with D possibly TRBD2 on 6 matching bases. The length of the CDR3 is 11 residues. The germline CDR1 and CDR2 sequences are MNHNS and SASEGT. CDR3 coding DNA: TGCGCGAGCGGGCCACCCTACGAGCAGTACTTC. Translation gives CASGPPYEQYF.

This clonotype was found once. The rearrangement uses TRBV25-1 and TRBJ2-2, with TRBD2 matching over 9 bases. The CDR3 contains 15 residues. Germline CDR1 and CDR2: MGHDK and SYGVNS. J was trimmed by 4 bases and V by 4 bases; bases with no gene match: 4. CDR3 DNA sequence: TGTGCCAGCAGTGTAGGGACTAGCCGCACCGGGGAGCTGTTTTTT. This translates into CASSVGTSRTGELFF.

This chain joins TRBV24-1 and TRBJ2-5; maybe TRBD1 (6 bases). The V gene's germline CDR1 is KGHDR and CDR2 SFDVKD. CDR3 length: 13 amino acids. V lost 0 bases, J lost 11 bases, and 12 bases lay in between. The CDR3 region has the DNA TGTGCCACCAGTGATTTGCCAGGGGCAGGGCAGTACTTC. Its translation is CATSDLPGAGQYF.

This clonotype was seen a handful of times. The chain carries TRBV27 and TRBJ2-5; D is perhaps TRBD1 or TRBD2 (5 bases each). The CDR3 is 16 residues long. The V gene's germline CDR1 is MNHEY and CDR2 SMNVEV (reference sequence). Trimming cost V 0 bases and J 2 bases, with 13 bases left between them. This chain's CDR3 is CASSLSGRTPQETQYF. The CDR3 DNA reads TGTGCCAGCAGTTTATCGGGACGGACGCCTCAAGAGACCCAGTACTTC.

This chain connects TRBV20-1 to TRBJ2-1, with TRBD1 matching over 8 bases. The J call is in doubt because the DNA end fits TRBJ2-7 better. The CDR3 sequence is 15 residues long. Germline CDR1 reads DFQATT; CDR2 reads SNEGSKA (reference sequence). CDR3 DNA: TGCAGTGCTAGCCGCAGGGGGCCGTCCTACAATGAGCAGTACTTC. Its protein product is CSASRRGPSYNEQYF.

This clonotype was counted between two and nine times. V usage is TRBV4-2 and J usage is TRBJ2-7, with 9 bases lining up with TRBD1. Germline values: CDR1 LGHNA, CDR2 YNFKEQ. Unmatched junction bases numbered 10, after V lost 1 base and J lost 0 bases. The CDR3 is made up of 18 amino acids. The CDR3 protein is CASSQAQGARFGSYEQYF. In nucleotides, the CDR3 is TGTGCCAGCAGCCAAGCACAGGGGGCCCGATTTGGCTCCTACGAGCAGTACTTC.

This clonotype was seen more than once but under ten times. The chain couples TRBV20-1 to TRBJ2-1; D not certain. The germline gives CDR1 DFQATT, CDR2 SNEGSKA (reference sequence). V was pared by 3 bases and J by 5 bases, with 17 bases between. The CDR3 sequence is 15 residues long. The CDR3 loop reads CSASSGVPVNNEQFF. Written as DNA, the CDR3 is TGCAGTGCTAGTAGTGGGGTCCCTGTTAACAATGAGCAGTTCTTC.

The chain uses TRBV20-1 and TRBJ1-6; tentative D call: TRBD1 (6 bases). From germline, CDR1 is DFQATT and CDR2 SNEGSKA (reference sequence). Trimming pared 6 bases from V and 9 bases from J, leaving 12 bases between. CDR3 length: 12 amino acids. CDR3 DNA: TGCAGTGCGGGGGACATGGTTTCACCCCTCCACTTT. It is translated as CSAGDMVSPLHF.

The genes are TRBV11-2 and TRBJ1-1; no clear D gene. The ends were cut back, 3 bases at V and 2 bases at J, with 7 bases in the middle. CDR1 is SGHAT, CDR2 FQNNGV, per germline. The CDR3 is 13 residues long. The CDR3 is CASSFRHNTEAFF. DNA of the CDR3: TGTGCCAGCAGCTTCAGGCACAACACTGAAGCTTTCTTT.